These 21 T cell receptor beta chains came from one sample sequenced in a study of T cell clones after liver transplantation. Sequencing was performed with immunoSEQ multiplex PCR; in TCRdb, only in-frame clones are kept and a portion is missing. The data contain about 33,000 clones, about 95% of them seen just once; the ten biggest clones take up approximately 26%. The material sequenced was CD8+ T cells from blood, taken 12 months after liver transplant. The source is a human patient who received a liver transplant. Some T cells here may be from the graft donor.

The chain links TRBV9 to TRBJ2-1; 11 nucleotides agree with TRBD1. V shed 2 bases and J 8 bases; nucleotides not matched to a gene: 6. The CDR3 is 15 amino acids. CDR1 and CDR2 (germline): SGDLS, YYNGEE. In DNA, the CDR3 is TGTGCCAGCAGCGTGGACAGGGGGCGGAAAGATGAGCAGTTCTTC. Residues: CASSVDRGRKDEQFF.

V is TRBV7-9 and J is TRBJ2-7; no reliable D call. The CDR3 has 15 amino acids. Trimming stripped 0 bases from V and 2 bases from J, with 11 bases between. In germline, CDR1 is SEHNR, CDR2 FQNEAQ (reference sequence). The DNA of the CDR3 is TGTGCCAGCAGCTTAGCGTCGGCACTTCCCTACGAGCAGTACTTC. Encoded protein: CASSLASALPYEQYF.

The chain employs TRBV4-2 and TRBJ1-5; D is ambiguous. V dropped 0 bases and J dropped 6 bases, with 15 bases sitting between them. Germline CDR1 LGHNA, CDR2 YNFKEQ. The CDR3 is 16 residues long. CDR3 nucleotide sequence: TGTGCCAGCAGCCAAGAAGGTGGGGATCGGGTTCAGCCCCAGCATTTT. Its translation is CASSQEGGDRVQPQHF.

The chain joins TRBV19 to TRBJ1-3; D gene unclear. CDR1 LNHDA and CDR2 SQIVND come from the germline V gene (reference sequence). The CDR3 is 16 residues long. The V end was cut by 0 bases, the J end by 0 bases, with 9 bases between. The CDR3, as DNA: TGTGCCAGTAGTATAGATGAGGTCAACTCTGGAAACACCATATATTTT. Translation gives CASSIDEVNSGNTIYF.

This sequence joins TRBV27 and TRBJ2-7, with TRBD1 identical over 8 bases. This CDR3 is built from 14 residues. The V gene end was trimmed by 4 bases and the J gene end by 3 bases; junction bases not matched to a gene: 5. The germline CDR1 and CDR2 sequences are MNHEY and SMNVEV (reference sequence). The CDR3 nucleotides read TGTGCCAGCAGTTCAGGGGGCCGCTTCTACGAGCAGTACTTC. This encodes CASSSGGRFYEQYF.

V and J are TRBV4-1 and TRBJ2-1; 15 bases agree with TRBD2. J was trimmed by 8 bases and V by 0 bases; bases with no gene match: 2. CDR3 size: 16 residues. In germline, CDR1 is MGHRA, CDR2 YSYEKL. CDR3: CASSQEGLAGGYEQFF. CDR3 bases: TGCGCCAGCAGCCAAGAGGGACTAGCGGGAGGCTATGAGCAGTTCTTC.

J is TRBJ2-6 and V is TRBV18; 10 positions agree with TRBD1. The CDR3 length is 17 residues. Germline CDR1 reads KGHSH; CDR2 reads LQKENI. J gave up 0 bases and V 5 bases, and 4 bases lay outside the gene matches. The CDR3 nucleotides are TGTGCCAGCTCATCGCGGGACAGGGGCTCTGGGGCCAACGTCCTGACTTTC. The encoded protein is CASSSRDRGSGANVLTF.

The CDR3 protein is CASSFGVDTGELFF. As DNA, the CDR3 is TGTGCCAGCAGCTTCGGGGTGGATACCGGGGAGCTGTTTTTT. This chain uses TRBV7-9 with TRBJ2-2; D is perhaps TRBD2 (5 bases). Germline V gives CDR1 SEHNR, CDR2 FQNEAQ (reference sequence). CDR3 length equals 14 residues. The V gene lost 3 bases and the J gene lost 5 bases, with 10 bases spanning the gap.

This chain connects TRBV28 to TRBJ2-1; 10 bases agree with TRBD2. The CDR3 loop spans 15 amino acids. The V gene end was trimmed by 7 bases and the J gene end by 0 bases; junction bases not matched to a gene: 3. CDR1 is MDHEN, CDR2 SYDVKM, per germline. This CDR3 is CASKLAGASYNEQFF. The CDR3 DNA sequence: TGTGCCAGCAAGCTAGCGGGAGCCTCCTACAATGAGCAGTTCTTC.

The chain uses TRBV11-2 and TRBJ2-7; 7 nucleotides agree with TRBD1. The CDR3 extends over 15 amino acids. V trimming: 1 base; J trimming: 5 bases; junction bases outside the gene matches: 8. Per the germline V gene, CDR1 is SGHAT and CDR2 is FQNNGV. The CDR3 bases are TGTGCCAGCAGCTTAGCTTGGACAGGTAAACACGAGCAGTACTTC. Its protein is CASSLAWTGKHEQYF.

CDR3 sequence reads: CASGPGSRGRNYEQYF. For the CDR3, the DNA is TGTGCCAGCGGCCCCGGTAGCCGCGGGAGAAACTACGAGCAGTACTTC. The gene calls are TRBV2 and TRBJ2-7; 7 bases fit TRBD2. Trimming removed 8 bases from V and 3 bases from J; junction bases left unmatched: 16. Germline CDR1 SNHLY, CDR2 FYNNEI. The CDR3 spans 16 residues.

The chain employs TRBV4-1 and TRBJ2-7, with no clear D. The ends were cut back, 1 base at V and 2 bases at J, with 6 bases in the middle. This CDR3 is 13 amino acids long. Looked up from germline, CDR1 is MGHRA and CDR2 is YSYEKL. CDR3 coding DNA: TGCGCCAGCAGCCAAGTAGGCGCCTACGAGCAGTACTTC. Residues: CASSQVGAYEQYF.

This sequence joins TRBV2 and TRBJ1-1, with 7 bases fitting TRBD1. CDR1 SNHLY and CDR2 FYNNEI come from the germline V gene. The V and J ends lost 2 bases and 1 base, in that order; junction bases with no gene match: 4. The CDR3 has 15 residues. This CDR3 reads CASSEIPGGNTEAFF. CDR3 in DNA: TGTGCCAGCAGTGAAATCCCAGGGGGGAACACTGAAGCTTTCTTT.

This chain joins TRBV2 and TRBJ1-1; no definite D call. V lost 10 bases and J 2 bases, leaving 8 bases between the germline ends. Germline-derived CDR1 and CDR2 are SNHLY and FYNNEI. The CDR3 totals 11 residues. In DNA, the CDR3 is TGTGCCACCAAGGGTAACACTGAAGCTTTCTTT. Translating gives CATKGNTEAFF.

The rearrangement uses TRBV27 and TRBJ1-5, with TRBD1 identical over 7 bases. V lost 5 bases and J lost 4; bases outside the gene matches: 8. This CDR3 comprises 15 residues. From germline, CDR1 is MNHEY and CDR2 SMNVEV (reference sequence). The CDR3 region has the DNA TGTGCCAGCAGTCCAGATCACAGGGGTAATCAGCCCCAGCATTTT. Protein: CASSPDHRGNQPQHF.

This clone was counted a few times. The V and J genes are TRBV19 and TRBJ2-7; 8 nucleotides match TRBD2. CDR1 is LNHDA, CDR2 SQIVND, per germline (reference sequence). Germline trimming cut 3 bases from V and 0 bases from J; bases unmatched to any gene: 4. There are 15 residues in the CDR3. This CDR3 is CASSIELAASYEQYF. The CDR3 DNA follows: TGTGCCAGTAGTATTGAACTAGCGGCCTCCTACGAGCAGTACTTC.

The J gene is TRBJ1-1, the V gene TRBV5-6, with D possibly TRBD1 on 5 matching bases. CDR1 and CDR2 from the germline V gene are SGHDT and YYEEEE. With 2 bases removed from V and 8 bases from J, the gap between germline ends came to 10 bases. This CDR3 comprises 12 residues. CDR3 protein: CASSFGAREAFF. CDR3 coding DNA: TGTGCCAGCAGCTTCGGGGCCAGGGAAGCTTTCTTT.

This sequence joins TRBV16 and TRBJ2-7, with D maybe TRBD1 (6 bases). CDR1 is KGHSY and CDR2 is FQNENV in the germline V gene. The CDR3 loop spans 14 amino acids. Trimming took 0 bases from V and 2 from J, leaving 8 bases between them. CDR3 DNA sequence: TGTGCCAGCAGCCAATCGGCAGGGGCCTACGAGCAGTACTTC. Translation gives CASSQSAGAYEQYF.

The chain is built from TRBV4-3 and TRBJ2-5; 7 nucleotides match TRBD1. There are 16 residues in the CDR3. V was clipped by 1 base and J by 5 bases; unmatched bases: 10. CDR1 LGHNA and CDR2 YSLEER come from the germline V gene. CDR3 region: CASSQVKGARRETQYF. CDR3 bases: TGCGCCAGCAGCCAAGTAAAGGGGGCAAGGAGGGAGACCCAGTACTTC.

CDR3 protein: CAWSVGTANTGELFF. CDR3 DNA sequence: TGTGCCTGGAGTGTCGGGACAGCGAACACCGGGGAGCTGTTTTTT. The chain employs TRBV30 and TRBJ2-2, with 7 positions matching TRBD1. Trimming at V came to 0 bases and at J to 0 bases, leaving 1 base not matched to a gene. The CDR3 is 15 amino acids. Germline V gene data show CDR1 as GTSNPN and CDR2 as SVGIG (reference sequence).

V usage is TRBV5-4 and J usage is TRBJ2-7; the match to TRBD2 covers 7 bases. CDR1 is SGHNT and CDR2 is YYREEE in the germline V gene (reference sequence). This CDR3 is 14 amino acids long. The V and J ends lost 2 bases and 6 bases, in that order; junction bases with no gene match: 8. CDR3 nucleotides: TGTGCCAGCAGCTTTGGCGGGAGCCCCATCGAGCAGTACTTC. This encodes CASSFGGSPIEQYF.